A selection of T cell receptor beta chains follows, all from one sample in a study of blood T cell repertoires in COVID-19. Here immunoSEQ multiplex PCR was the method, and the copy in TCRdb shows in-frame clones only, minus some. The sample holds hundreds of thousands of clones; 65% to 90% are singletons and the top ten take roughly 13%. Sequenced input: peripheral blood. These receptors came from a human donor in a cohort sampled during active COVID-19. The CDR3 runs from the conserved cysteine through the conserved F or W. D genes are given only for firm matches. Size is stated for part of the rows, as once, few or many counts, or as a class when the clone is expanded.

>TRBV6-5|TRBJ1-1|.|.|13
CASTQNRNTEAFF
TGTGCCAGCACACAGAACAGGAACACTGAAGCTTTCTTT
>TRBV7-9|TRBJ1-2|TRBD1|.|13
CASSRQGENGYTF
TGTGCCAGCAGCCGACAGGGCGAAAATGGCTACACCTTC
>TRBV7-8|TRBJ1-1|TRBD1|.|13
CASSSDRATEAFF
TGTGCCAGCAGCTCTGACAGGGCCACTGAAGCTTTCTTT
>TRBV5-1|TRBJ1-2|.|.|12
CASRPIEDGYTF
TGCGCCAGCAGACCGATCGAGGATGGCTACACCTTC
>TRBV5-8|TRBJ2-2|TRBD1|.|16
CASSPRQGSDTGELFF
TGTGCCAGCAGCCCAAGACAGGGTTCAGACACCGGGGAGCTGTTTTTT
>TRBV5-6|TRBJ2-7|.|.|15
CASSLAMSSSYEQYF
TGTGCCAGCAGCTTGGCCATGTCTAGCTCCTACGAGCAGTACTTC
>TRBV5-5|TRBJ2-2|TRBD1|.|16
CASSYQQGLNTGELFF
TGTGCCAGCAGCTACCAACAGGGGTTAAACACCGGGGAGCTGTTTTTT
>TRBV6-5|TRBJ2-2|TRBD2|.|13
CASLKAGAGELFF
TGTGCCAGCCTAAAAGCGGGAGCCGGGGAGCTGTTTTTT
>TRBV11-2|TRBJ2-7|.|many|16
CASSERSGTRLYEQYF
TGTGCCAGCAGCGAGAGGTCCGGCACTAGGCTATACGAGCAGTACTTC
>TRBV6-5|TRBJ1-3|.|.|15
CASSYSLASGNTIYF
TGTGCCAGCAGCTACTCCTTGGCCTCTGGAAACACCATATATTTT
>TRBV7-8|TRBJ2-1|TRBD1|.|15
CASSARTGVPNEQFF
TGTGCCAGCAGCGCCCGGACAGGGGTCCCCAATGAGCAGTTCTTC
>TRBV5-1|TRBJ2-5|.|.|15
CASSSSGTLQETQYF
TGCGCCAGCAGCTCGAGTGGGACTCTACAAGAGACCCAGTACTTC
>TRBV6-6|TRBJ1-1|.|.|12
CASSSPGTEAFF
TGTGCCAGCAGTTCCCCGGGCACTGAAGCTTTCTTT
>TRBV19|TRBJ2-1|TRBD2|.|15
CASSISSGDVNEQFF
TGTGCCAGTAGTATCTCGAGCGGGGACGTCAATGAGCAGTTCTTC
>TRBV19|TRBJ2-1|.|.|14
CASSISEGPNEQFF
TGTGCCAGTAGTATAAGTGAGGGTCCGAATGAGCAGTTCTTC
>TRBV5-1|TRBJ1-2|TRBD1|.|13
CASSLEGARGYTF
TGCGCCAGCAGCTTGGAGGGGGCAAGAGGCTACACCTTC
>TRBV18|TRBJ2-2|TRBD1|.|16
CASSSYRGKDTGELFF
TGTGCCAGCTCATCCTACAGGGGGAAGGACACCGGGGAGCTGTTTTTT
>TRBV19|TRBJ1-5|TRBD1|.|15
CASSTTGGEGQPQHF
TGTGCCAGTAGCACGACAGGGGGCGAGGGTCAGCCCCAGCATTTT
>TRBV29-1|TRBJ2-7|TRBD1|.|12
CSVASRGNEQYF
TGCAGCGTTGCGAGCAGGGGGAACGAGCAGTACTTC
>TRBV7-9|TRBJ2-4|TRBD2|.|16
CASSSGLAGVADIQYF
TGTGCCAGCAGCTCGGGACTAGCGGGAGTAGCCGATATTCAGTACTTC
>TRBV11-1|TRBJ2-1|.|.|12
CASSFVRGKQFF
TGTGCCAGCAGCTTTGTTCGGGGGAAGCAGTTCTTC
>TRBV28|TRBJ1-1|.|.|14
CASSFGGRETEAFF
TGTGCCAGCAGTTTTGGGGGCAGGGAGACTGAAGCTTTCTTT
>TRBV2|TRBJ2-7|.|.|14
CASSAPRDSDEQYF
TGTGCCAGCAGTGCGCCGAGGGATTCTGACGAGCAGTACTTC
>TRBV7-9|TRBJ2-3|TRBD2|few|18
CASSPTSGPIASTDTQYF
TGTGCCAGCAGCCCGACTAGCGGACCTATCGCTAGCACAGATACGCAGTATTTT
>TRBV6-6|TRBJ2-1|TRBD1|.|14
CASSYSGTVPEQFF
TGTGCCAGCAGTTACTCCGGGACAGTCCCTGAGCAGTTCTTC
>TRBV6-2/TRBV6-3|TRBJ2-7|TRBD1|.|15
CASTPWGQSSYEQYF
TGTGCCAGCACCCCTTGGGGACAGAGCTCCTACGAGCAGTACTTC
>TRBV5-8|TRBJ2-1|TRBD2|.|12
CASSWTSVEQFF
TGTGCCAGCAGCTGGACTAGTGTTGAGCAGTTCTTC
>TRBV28|TRBJ2-5|TRBD2|.|15
CASSLTSGRRETQYF
TGTGCCAGCAGTTTAACTAGCGGGAGGCGGGAGACCCAGTACTTC
>TRBV1|TRBJ2-7|.|.|15
CTRSGAGESSYEQYF
TGCACCCGATCCGGAGCGGGCGAGAGCTCCTACGAGCAGTACTTC
>TRBV30|TRBJ1-6|TRBD1|.|15
CAWSSPGQTYSPLHF
TGTGCCTGGAGTTCCCCGGGACAGACATATTCACCCCTCCACTTT
>TRBV12-3/TRBV12-4|TRBJ1-3|TRBD1|.|13
CASSGTGKDTIYF
TGTGCCAGCAGTGGGACAGGGAAAGACACCATATATTTT
>TRBV6-5|TRBJ2-7|.|.|11
CASAFIDEQYF
TGTGCCAGCGCATTTATAGACGAGCAGTACTTC
>TRBV11-2|TRBJ2-2|.|once|15
CASSLGARNTGELFF
TGTGCCAGCAGCTTAGGAGCGAGAAACACCGGGGAGCTGTTTTTT
>TRBV7-2|TRBJ1-2|.|.|13
CASSLLGARGYTF
TGTGCCAGCAGCTTGTTGGGGGCGCGAGGCTACACCTTC
>TRBV20-1|TRBJ2-4|.|.|11
CSASVGNIQYF
TGCAGTGCTTCCGTCGGAAACATTCAGTACTTC
>TRBV6-5|TRBJ2-7|TRBD1|.|15
CASRHRGRIDAEQYF
TGTGCCAGCAGACACAGGGGGCGTATCGATGCCGAGCAGTACTTC
>TRBV11-2|TRBJ2-1|TRBD1|.|18
CASSAIIGAGGSGNEQFF
TGTGCCAGCAGCGCAATTATAGGGGCAGGGGGATCGGGAAATGAGCAGTTCTTC
>TRBV3-1/TRBV3-2|TRBJ1-1|.|.|12
CASSDAGGEAFF
TGTGCCAGCAGCGACGCGGGGGGTGAAGCTTTCTTT
>TRBV18|TRBJ2-2|.|.|14
CASSPPGDTGELFF
TGTGCCAGCTCACCTCCGGGGGACACCGGGGAGCTGTTTTTT
>TRBV5-1|TRBJ2-2|TRBD2|.|18
CASSLTSGAVRGPGELFF
TGCGCCAGCAGCTTGACTAGCGGAGCCGTTAGAGGGCCCGGGGAGCTGTTTTTT
>TRBV6-6|TRBJ1-6|.|.|13
CASSNPSDSPLHF
TGTGCCAGCAGTAACCCATCGGATTCACCCCTCCACTTT
>TRBV3-1/TRBV3-2|TRBJ1-3|.|.|13
CASAGSSGNTIYF
TGTGCCAGCGCTGGTAGCTCTGGAAACACCATATATTTT
>TRBV5-1|TRBJ2-3|.|.|18
CASSLGVIAATGTDTQYF
TGCGCCAGCAGCTTGGGAGTTATAGCGGCGACGGGCACAGATACGCAGTATTTT
>TRBV18|TRBJ2-4|TRBD1|.|18
CASSQIRQGDLAKNIQYF
TGTGCCAGCTCACAGATACGACAGGGGGATCTAGCCAAAAACATTCAGTACTTC
>TRBV4-1|TRBJ2-3|.|.|15
CASSLVGAATDTQYF
TGCGCCAGCAGCCTCGTGGGAGCGGCCACAGATACGCAGTATTTT
>TRBV28|TRBJ2-2|.|.|12
CASSLQTGELFF
TGTGCCAGCAGTTTGCAGACCGGGGAGCTGTTTTTT
>TRBV6-2/TRBV6-3|TRBJ2-7|TRBD2|.|15
CASSYMGLAVDEQYF
TGTGCCAGCAGTTACATGGGACTAGCTGTCGACGAGCAGTACTTC
>TRBV5-5|TRBJ2-7|TRBD1|.|13
CASSVDRGDEQYF
TGTGCCAGCAGTGTTGACAGGGGAGACGAGCAGTACTTC
>TRBV5-1|TRBJ1-5|TRBD1|.|14
CASSPDRRDQPQHF
TGCGCCAGCAGCCCGGACAGGAGAGATCAGCCCCAGCATTTT